This T cell receptor beta chain was identified during a study of siplizumab effects on memory and regulatory T cells. Points from the study as a whole: Fewer alloreactive sequences mapped to unstimulated CD4+ memory cells under siplizumab. Researchers could not give a naive or memory phenotype to roughly 80-97% of proliferating CD4+ or CD8+ clones.

Worth noting for this clone: As yet, its antigen is unknown.

The CDR3 has 14 residues. The germline V gene has CDR1 SGHRS and CDR2 YFSETQ. Deletions cut 0 bases from V and 4 bases from J, with 8 bases between. The assay was immunoSEQ multiplex PCR, and TCRdb's table has in-frame clones only and misses some. The data show some 97,000 clones, approximately 91% seen once. Sequencing was carried out using CD4+ T cells sorted from blood. This sequence originates from a human donor in good health. V usage is TRBV5-1 and J usage is TRBJ2-4, with D perhaps given as TRBD1 or TRBD2 (5 bases each). The CDR3 nucleotides are TGCGCCAGCAGCTTGGGGGACCCAAAAAACATTCAGTACTTC. This encodes CASSLGDPKNIQYF.